The 13 T cell receptor beta chains listed next were all sequenced from one sample in a study of OX40 agonist ivuxolimab in advanced cancers. Repertoires were generated with immunoSEQ multiplex PCR, while TCRdb's copy carries only in-frame clones and drops some. The sample comprises approximately 82,000 clones, 94% of which are singletons, and 20% rests with the top ten. The input for sequencing was CD4+ or CD8+ T cells sorted from blood, taken in a trial of the OX40 agonist ivuxolimab. These receptors were collected from an adult with an advanced solid tumor such as melanoma, head and neck, liver or kidney cancer.

CDR3: CASSQDSGTGSFGGYTF. The CDR3 DNA reads as TGCGCCAGCAGCCAAGATTCGGGGACAGGGTCCTTCGGTGGCTACACCTTC. The rearrangement joins TRBV4-3 to TRBJ1-2, with TRBD1 matching 9 bases. Germline CDR1 and CDR2: LGHNA and YSLEER. The V gene end was trimmed by 0 bases and the J gene end by 7 bases; junction bases not matched to a gene: 12. The CDR3 is made up of 17 amino acids.

The gene calls are TRBV27 and TRBJ2-7; 7 bases map to TRBD1. Germline V gene sequence: CDR1 MNHEY, CDR2 SMNVEV (reference sequence). The junction had 2 bases not matched to a gene; V was cut back by 6 bases and J by 3 bases. The CDR3 contains 12 residues. Written as DNA, the CDR3 is TGTGCCAGCAGGGCAGGGGGCTACGAGCAGTACTTC. Protein product: CASRAGGYEQYF.

V and J are TRBV9 and TRBJ1-2; the D gene is possibly TRBD1 (6 bases). The CDR3 is made up of 14 amino acids. Trimming took off 0 bases at V and 5 bases at J, with 11 bases between the two ends. Looked up from germline, CDR1 is SGDLS and CDR2 is YYNGEE. DNA of the CDR3: TGTGCCAGCAGCGTAGGCAGGGGAGGGTATGGCTACACCTTC. Protein product: CASSVGRGGYGYTF. The whole variable domain, remainder taken from reference TRBV9 and TRBJ1-2, is DSGVTQTPKHLITATGQRVTLRCSPRSGDLSVYWYQQSLDQGLQFLIQYYNGEERAKGNILERFSAQQFPDLHSELNLSSLELGDSALYFCASSVGRGGYGYTFGSGTRLTVV.

The chain employs TRBV9 and TRBJ2-7; 7 bases are shared with TRBD1. The CDR3 is made up of 16 amino acids. Unmatched junction bases numbered 14, after V lost 4 bases and J lost 4 bases. The germline V gene encodes CDR1 SGDLS and CDR2 YYNGEE. CDR3 amino acids: CASSLEPTGTVYEQYF. The CDR3, as DNA: TGTGCCAGCAGCCTCGAACCGACCGGGACAGTTTACGAGCAGTACTTC.

The chain is built from TRBV4-1 and TRBJ2-6; possible D gene TRBD1, 6 bases. Looked up from germline, CDR1 is MGHRA and CDR2 is YSYEKL. This CDR3 is built from 15 residues. The V end lost 1 base, the J end lost 2 bases, and 6 bases lay between the germline ends. This CDR3 is CASSQGTAGANVLTF. In DNA, the CDR3 is TGCGCCAGCAGCCAAGGGACAGCTGGGGCCAACGTCCTGACTTTC.

The chain carries TRBV6-6 and TRBJ1-5; the D is unclear. The CDR3 totals 15 residues. In germline, CDR1 is MNHNY, CDR2 SVGAGI (reference sequence). Trimming took off 0 bases at V and 4 bases at J, with 10 bases between the two ends. Written as DNA, the CDR3 is TGTGCCAGCAGTTACTCGGCCGGGAAGAATCAGCCCCAGCATTTT. Residues: CASSYSAGKNQPQHF.

V is TRBV7-3 and J is TRBJ2-1; 9 bases line up with TRBD2. This CDR3 has 14 residues. Germline V gene sequence: CDR1 SGHTA, CDR2 FQGTGA. The J segment lost 6 bases and the V segment lost 3 bases, leaving 3 bases of the junction unmatched. The chain's CDR3 is CASSLGLAGNEQFF. Here the CDR3 DNA reads TGTGCCAGCAGCTTGGGACTAGCAGGCAATGAGCAGTTCTTC. The variable domain in full, with the rest retrieved from reference TRBV7-3 and TRBJ2-1, is GAGVSQTPSNKVTEKGKYVELRCDPISGHTALYWYRQSLGQGPEFLIYFQGTGAADDSGLPNDRFFAVRPEGSVSTLKIQRTERGDSAVYLCASSLGLAGNEQFFGPGTRLTVL.

This clone has a single count. The chain has TRBV19 and TRBJ2-1; possibly TRBD2 for D (5 bases). Germline loops: CDR1 LNHDA, CDR2 SQIVND (reference sequence). Deletions cut 5 bases from V and 8 bases from J, with 25 bases between. The CDR3 is 17 amino acids. The chain's CDR3 is CASSEGPDLVVPYEQFF. The CDR3 nucleotides are TGTGCCAGTAGTGAGGGCCCAGACCTAGTTGTACCCTATGAGCAGTTCTTC. The whole variable domain, filled in from reference TRBV19 and TRBJ2-1, reads DGGITQSPKYLFRKEGQNVTLSCEQNLNHDAMYWYRQDPGQGLRLIYYSQIVNDFQKGDIAEGYSVSREKKESFPLTVTSAQKNPTAFYLCASSEGPDLVVPYEQFFGPGTRLTVL.

This sequence joins TRBV19 and TRBJ2-1; TRBD2 matches at 9 bases. The germline V gene encodes CDR1 LNHDA and CDR2 SQIVND (reference sequence). The CDR3 spans 16 residues. J was trimmed by 7 bases and V by 6 bases; bases with no gene match: 13. This CDR3 reads CASSPSPGLAVNEQFF. The CDR3 DNA follows: TGTGCCAGTAGCCCTTCTCCGGGACTAGCCGTTAATGAGCAGTTCTTC.

CDR3 sequence (DNA): TGTGCCAGCAGCCCGCTCCACAGGGGGGAAGCTTTCTTT. It specifies CASSPLHRGEAFF. The V and J genes are TRBV11-2 and TRBJ1-1; TRBD1 aligns across 8 bases. Germline trimming cut 5 bases from V and 8 bases from J; bases unmatched to any gene: 7. The germline gives CDR1 SGHAT, CDR2 FQNNGV. This CDR3 contains 13 residues. Together with reference TRBV11-2 and TRBJ1-1, the CDR3 gives the full variable domain: EAGVAQSPRYKIIEKRQSVAFWCNPISGHATLYWYQQILGQGPKLLIQFQNNGVVDDSQLPKDRFSAERLKGVDSTLKIQPAKLEDSAVYLCASSPLHRGEAFFGQGTRLTVV.

In its sample, this clone was seen once. The chain joins TRBV9 to TRBJ2-5, with TRBD1 matching over 10 bases. V dropped 4 bases and J dropped 4; count of bases not matched to a gene: 7. The CDR3 totals 15 residues. CDR1 and CDR2 (germline): SGDLS, YYNGEE. For the CDR3, the DNA is TGTGCCAGCAGCTCCGGACAGGGGGGGCGAGAGACCCAGTACTTC. Its protein is CASSSGQGGRETQYF.

This clone is a singleton in its sample. V gene TRBV7-2 combines with J gene TRBJ2-3, with 7 bases lining up with TRBD1. The J segment lost 2 bases and the V segment lost 3 bases, leaving 5 bases of the junction unmatched. Germline CDR1 SGHTA, CDR2 FQGNSA. The CDR3 totals 15 residues. CDR3: CASSFTGVPTDTQYF. In DNA form, the CDR3 reads TGTGCCAGCAGCTTTACAGGGGTCCCCACAGATACGCAGTATTTT.

This chain uses TRBV7-6 with TRBJ1-4, with 7 bases that match TRBD1. The CDR3 contains 16 residues. Germline values: CDR1 SGHVS, CDR2 FNYEAQ. V lost 0 bases, J lost 12 bases, and 13 bases stayed unmatched. The CDR3 sequence: CASSLAGTAGGGELFF. The CDR3 DNA reads TGTGCCAGCAGCTTAGCGGGGACAGCCGGTGGTGGAGAACTGTTTTTT.